The T cell receptor beta chain under discussion was sequenced for a study of CD8+ T cells in alopecia areata. General study points: More clonal than normal scalp was lesional scalp, particularly alopecia totalis/universalis.

cDNA prepared by RNA extraction and subsequent reverse transcription served as the template for sequencing. Assay: immunoSEQ multiplex PCR; the TCRdb copy retains only in-frame clones and omits some. Here the sample spans 250,000 to 300,000 clones, 58% being singletons. Turning to this clone: The antigen is unknown.

Treatment meaning: oral pan-JAK inhibitor, 5-10 mg twice daily. This clonotype was sampled from a human donor with alopecia areata. This specimen was CD4+ T cells sorted from blood, taken at week 24, from a patient treated with tofacitinib.

CDR3 amino acids: CAIRRQGGHDEQFF. DNA of the CDR3: TGTGCCATCAGGAGACAGGGAGGGCACGATGAGCAGTTCTTC. The chain has TRBV10-3 and TRBJ2-1, with D perhaps TRBD1 or TRBD2 (7 bases each). Deletions cut 6 bases from V and 8 bases from J, with 17 bases between. Germline CDR1 ENHRY, CDR2 SYGVKD. The CDR3 is 14 amino acids.